A selection of T cell receptor beta chains follows, all from one sample in a study of blood T cell repertoires in COVID-19. Generated by immunoSEQ multiplex PCR, the TCRdb table keeps only in-frame clones and is missing some. The sample contains some 300,000 clones, approximately 86% of which appear only once. The source material was peripheral blood. Every receptor here comes from a woman in her 70s with COVID-19, enrolled during active disease. Each CDR3 is given with its conserved first and last residue. A D gene is named only where the DNA matches it firmly. Only some rows state a clone size, as once, few, many or a class for expanded clones.

-	-	TRBV5-1	TRBJ1-2	CASSLGSNYGYTF	TGCGCCAGCAGCTTGGGCAGTAACTATGGCTACACCTTC
-	TRBD1	TRBV27	TRBJ1-1	CASSSRDRGQTEAFF	TGTGCCAGCAGTTCTCGGGACAGGGGTCAGACTGAAGCTTTCTTT
-	-	TRBV7-9	TRBJ2-1	CASSLGRGSDNEQFF	TGTGCCAGCAGCTTAGGGCGGGGTTCGGACAATGAGCAGTTCTTC
-	-	TRBV5-4	TRBJ2-7	CASSAALLANHEQYF	TGTGCCAGCAGCGCGGCCCTACTAGCTAACCACGAGCAGTACTTC
-	-	TRBV7-2	TRBJ1-2	CASSQSSNYGYTF	TGTGCCAGCAGCCAGTCCTCTAACTATGGCTACACCTTC
-	TRBD1	TRBV6-2/TRBV6-3	TRBJ1-5	CASSQQGANRNQPQHF	TGTGCCAGCAGTCAACAGGGGGCAAATAGGAATCAGCCCCAGCATTTT
-	TRBD1	TRBV7-9	TRBJ2-2	CASSPRGTASISVRELFF	TGTGCCAGCAGCCCTCGAGGGACAGCCTCGATATCAGTTAGGGAGCTGTTTTTT
-	TRBD2	TRBV5-1	TRBJ2-5	CASSRETSDAETQYF	TGCGCCAGCAGCCGTGAGACTAGCGATGCGGAGACCCAGTACTTC
-	-	TRBV19	TRBJ1-2	CASRGPSYGYTF	TGTGCCAGCAGGGGTCCCAGCTATGGCTACACCTTC
once	-	TRBV5-6	TRBJ2-7	CASSYSHWAYEQYF	TGTGCCAGCAGCTACTCCCATTGGGCTTACGAGCAGTACTTC
-	TRBD1	TRBV19	TRBJ2-2	CASSRTGTTGELFF	TGTGCCAGTAGTAGGACAGGGACCACCGGGGAGCTGTTTTTT
-	TRBD1	TRBV28	TRBJ1-4	CASSLGTGRVGKLFF	TGTGCCAGCAGTTTAGGGACAGGGAGGGTCGGAAAACTGTTTTTT
-	TRBD1	TRBV5-1	TRBJ2-5	CASSPGTGQETQYF	TGCGCCAGCAGCCCCGGGACAGGCCAAGAGACCCAGTACTTC
-	-	TRBV6-5	TRBJ1-2	CASSYLTGRGNGYTF	TGTGCCAGCAGTTATCTAACGGGCCGGGGGAATGGCTACACCTTC
-	-	TRBV27	TRBJ1-2	CASLGGNGYTF	TGTGCCAGCCTAGGAGGTAATGGCTACACCTTC
-	TRBD2	TRBV7-3	TRBJ2-5	CASSPSGGVQETQYF	TGTGCCAGCAGCCCTAGCGGGGGGGTTCAAGAGACCCAGTACTTC
-	-	TRBV19	TRBJ1-2	CASSIGQPYGYTF	TGTGCCAGTAGTATTGGACAGCCCTATGGCTACACCTTC
once	-	TRBV19	TRBJ2-2	CASSINRRFVDTGELFF	TGTGCCAGTAGTATAAACCGGAGGTTTGTGGACACCGGGGAGCTGTTTTTT
-	TRBD1	TRBV27	TRBJ2-5	CASSLDRDRGLETQYF	TGTGCCAGCAGTTTAGACCGGGACAGGGGGCTTGAGACCCAGTACTTC
-	TRBD1	TRBV6-2/TRBV6-3	TRBJ2-7	CASSLVWDRTYEQYF	TGTGCCAGCAGTCTTGTATGGGACAGAACCTACGAGCAGTACTTC
-	TRBD1	TRBV6-5	TRBJ2-5	CASRQTGAETQYF	TGTGCCAGCAGGCAGACAGGGGCGGAGACCCAGTACTTC
-	TRBD1	TRBV30	TRBJ1-6	CAEGQGNLRGNSPLHF	TGTGCCGAGGGACAGGGCAATCTACGTGGTAATTCACCCCTCCACTTT
-	-	TRBV21-1	TRBJ2-5	CASSKGGGPRETQYF	TGTGCCAGCAGCAAAGGGGGGGGTCCAAGGGAGACCCAGTACTTC
-	-	TRBV19	TRBJ1-4	CASSSPLATNEKLFF	TGTGCCAGTAGTAGTCCCCTTGCAACTAATGAAAAACTGTTTTTT
once	-	TRBV27	TRBJ1-2	CASSLTGTTYF	TGTGCCAGCAGTTTAACCGGGACAACCTACTTC
-	TRBD2	TRBV7-2	TRBJ2-7	CASSRGPGLAGGSEYEQYF	TGTGCCAGCAGCCGTGGACCGGGACTAGCGGGGGGATCCGAGTACGAGCAGTACTTC
once	-	TRBV5-1	TRBJ1-2	CASSLTTEYGYTF	TGCGCCAGCAGCTTAACCACAGAATATGGCTACACCTTC
-	-	TRBV2	TRBJ2-5	CASSPTGSQETQYF	TGTGCCAGCAGTCCCACAGGTTCTCAAGAGACCCAGTACTTC
-	-	TRBV7-2	TRBJ1-1	CASSLGGRATEAFF	TGTGCCAGCAGCTTAGGTGGCAGGGCCACTGAAGCTTTCTTT
-	-	TRBV11-2	TRBJ2-1	CASSGGARNEQFF	TGTGCCAGCAGCGGGGGCGCCCGCAATGAGCAGTTCTTC
-	-	TRBV7-2	TRBJ2-6	CASSEGGNGANVLTF	TGTGCCAGCAGCGAGGGGGGGAACGGGGCCAACGTCCTGACTTTC
-	-	TRBV3-1/TRBV3-2	TRBJ1-4	CASSQGRVTEKLFF	TGTGCCAGCAGCCAAGGGAGGGTAACGGAAAAACTGTTTTTT
-	-	TRBV6-5	TRBJ1-4	CASSHQAAGEKLFF	TGTGCCAGCAGTCACCAGGCGGCGGGTGAAAAACTGTTTTTT
-	TRBD1	TRBV2	TRBJ1-2	CASSEGTGGGYTF	TGTGCCAGCAGTGAAGGGACAGGGGGTGGCTACACCTTC
few	-	TRBV19	TRBJ1-1	CASSWANTEAFF	TGTGCCAGTAGTTGGGCGAACACTGAAGCTTTCTTT
-	TRBD1	TRBV7-2	TRBJ2-7	CASSFGQGYEQYF	TGTGCCAGCAGCTTCGGACAGGGCTACGAGCAGTACTTC
-	TRBD1	TRBV6-5	TRBJ1-2	CASSYKGQGYGYTF	TGTGCCAGCAGTTACAAAGGACAGGGGTATGGCTACACCTTC
-	-	TRBV18	TRBJ2-3	CASSADGTDTQYF	TGTGCCAGCTCGGCGGATGGCACAGATACGCAGTATTTT
-	-	TRBV6-5	TRBJ2-5	CASSQSEETQYF	TGTGCCAGCAGTCAATCAGAAGAGACCCAGTACTTC
-	-	TRBV6-5	TRBJ1-2	CASINRDSNGYTF	TGTGCCAGCATTAACAGGGATTCTAATGGCTACACCTTC
-	-	TRBV6-5	TRBJ1-5	CASSPPGRNQPQHF	TGTGCCAGCAGCCCGCCAGGGCGGAATCAGCCCCAGCATTTT
-	TRBD1	TRBV7-9	TRBJ1-2	CASSLGGGYGYTF	TGTGCCAGCAGCCTAGGGGGCGGCTATGGCTACACCTTC
-	-	TRBV28	TRBJ1-6	CASSHDRGNSPLHF	TGTGCCAGCAGTCATGACCGGGGGAATTCACCCCTCCACTTT
-	TRBD2	TRBV7-2	TRBJ2-3	CASSPWASGGFSTDTQYF	TGTGCCAGCAGCCCGTGGGCTAGCGGGGGTTTCAGCACAGATACGCAGTATTTT
-	TRBD1	TRBV3-1/TRBV3-2	TRBJ1-4	CASSQGDRALTNEKLFF	TGTGCCAGCAGCCAAGGGGACAGGGCCTTAACTAATGAAAAACTGTTTTTT
-	-	TRBV5-1	TRBJ2-5	CASSQGGGAETQYF	TGCGCCAGCAGCCAAGGAGGGGGGGCGGAGACCCAGTACTTC
few	TRBD1	TRBV24-1	TRBJ1-2	CATSQGAGYGYTF	TGTGCCACCAGTCAGGGGGCGGGCTATGGCTACACCTTC
-	-	TRBV5-1	TRBJ2-7	CASSLQGFTYEQYF	TGCGCCAGCAGCTTACAGGGCTTTACCTACGAGCAGTACTTC
-	TRBD1	TRBV5-6	TRBJ1-1	CASSWNRGPDTEAFF	TGTGCCAGCAGCTGGAACAGGGGACCGGACACTGAAGCTTTCTTT
-	TRBD1	TRBV27	TRBJ1-2	CASSLYRGGPYGYTF	TGTGCCAGCAGTTTATATAGAGGGGGCCCCTATGGCTACACCTTC
-	-	TRBV2	TRBJ1-5	CASSYMSNQPQHF	TGTGCCAGCAGTTACATGTCGAATCAGCCCCAGCATTTT
few	-	TRBV5-1	TRBJ1-6	CASSYELNSPLHF	TGCGCCAGCAGTTATGAACTCAATTCACCCCTCCACTTT
-	TRBD1	TRBV9	TRBJ2-7	CASSVGNRGEQYF	TGTGCCAGCAGCGTGGGGAACAGGGGCGAGCAGTACTTC
once	-	TRBV28	TRBJ1-5	CASSLVGSHQPQHF	TGTGCCAGCAGTTTAGTCGGGAGTCATCAGCCCCAGCATTTT
once	-	TRBV7-9	TRBJ2-1	CASSSTSYNEQFF	TGTGCCAGCAGCTCCACTAGTTACAATGAGCAGTTCTTC
few	-	TRBV27	TRBJ1-2	CASTLSATANYGYTF	TGTGCCAGCACCCTTTCCGCTACTGCTAACTATGGCTACACCTTC
-	-	TRBV2	TRBJ1-6	CASREDWSSPLHF	TGTGCCAGCAGGGAAGATTGGAGTTCACCCCTCCACTTT
-	TRBD1	TRBV2	TRBJ2-5	CASTGNRGEETQYF	TGTGCCAGCACCGGGAACAGGGGTGAGGAGACCCAGTACTTC
-	-	TRBV18	TRBJ1-1	CASSLGLIGNTEAFF	TGTGCCAGCTCACTTGGACTGATCGGGAACACTGAAGCTTTCTTT
-	-	TRBV27	TRBJ1-6	CASSSRGGNSPLHF	TGTGCCAGCAGTTCTAGAGGAGGTAATTCACCCCTCCACTTT